These T cell receptor beta chains were read from a single sample in a study of blood T cell repertoires in COVID-19. Some clones are missing from TCRdb's copy, which holds only in-frame ones; the method was immunoSEQ multiplex PCR. The sample shows more than 250,000 clones, around 88% of them seen only once. Sequenced sample: peripheral blood. Receptors were obtained from a woman between 25 and 40 years old with COVID-19, enrolled during active disease. CDR3s include the opening cysteine and the closing phenylalanine or tryptophan. The D gene is left open where the match is weak. Part of the rows lack a size; the others show once, few, many or a class for expanded clones.

clone_size: NA
v_call: TRBV5-4
d_call: NA
j_call: TRBJ1-3
cdr3_aa: CASSWGPSSGNTIYF
cdr3_nt: TGTGCCAGCAGCTGGGGGCCGAGCTCTGGAAACACCATATATTTT

clone_size: NA
v_call: TRBV5-4
d_call: TRBD1
j_call: TRBJ1-1
cdr3_aa: CASSLISGGTEAFF
cdr3_nt: TGTGCCAGCAGCTTGATTTCAGGGGGCACTGAAGCTTTCTTT

clone_size: NA
v_call: TRBV4-1
d_call: TRBD1
j_call: TRBJ1-3
cdr3_aa: CASSQEDRVYGNTIYF
cdr3_nt: TGCGCCAGCAGCCAAGAAGACAGGGTATATGGAAACACCATATATTTT

clone_size: NA
v_call: TRBV14
d_call: TRBD1
j_call: TRBJ1-6
cdr3_aa: CASSQETGWYNSPLHF
cdr3_nt: TGTGCCAGCAGCCAAGAGACAGGGTGGTATAATTCACCCCTCCACTTT

clone_size: NA
v_call: TRBV4-2
d_call: NA
j_call: TRBJ1-2
cdr3_aa: CASSQVRRNYGYTF
cdr3_nt: TGTGCCAGCAGCCAAGTGCGCCGGAACTATGGCTACACCTTC

clone_size: NA
v_call: TRBV5-6
d_call: TRBD1
j_call: TRBJ2-7
cdr3_aa: CASSPGTGGLYEQYF
cdr3_nt: TGTGCCAGCAGCCCGGGGACAGGGGGCCTCTACGAGCAGTACTTC

clone_size: NA
v_call: TRBV2
d_call: TRBD2
j_call: TRBJ2-1
cdr3_aa: CASSEEVAGGPREQFF
cdr3_nt: TGTGCCAGCAGTGAAGAAGTAGCGGGGGGGCCTCGAGAGCAGTTCTTC

clone_size: once
v_call: TRBV5-8
d_call: NA
j_call: TRBJ1-1
cdr3_aa: CASSFFSGAPSGAFF
cdr3_nt: TGTGCCAGCAGCTTTTTCTCAGGGGCCCCTAGCGGGGCTTTCTTT

clone_size: NA
v_call: TRBV11-3
d_call: NA
j_call: TRBJ2-4
cdr3_aa: CASSLGGMLGDIQYF
cdr3_nt: TGTGCCAGCAGCTTAGGCGGGATGCTTGGGGACATTCAGTACTTC

clone_size: once
v_call: TRBV11-2
d_call: NA
j_call: TRBJ1-2
cdr3_aa: CASSFSGGGSYGYTF
cdr3_nt: TGTGCCAGCAGCTTTTCCGGCGGCGGTAGCTATGGCTACACCTTC

clone_size: once
v_call: TRBV2
d_call: TRBD1
j_call: TRBJ1-4
cdr3_aa: CAGKDRGNEKLFF
cdr3_nt: TGTGCCGGCAAGGACAGGGGGAATGAAAAACTGTTTTTT

clone_size: NA
v_call: TRBV24-1
d_call: NA
j_call: TRBJ2-2
cdr3_aa: CATSERGLGTGELFF
cdr3_nt: TGTGCCACCAGTGAAAGGGGGTTAGGCACCGGGGAGCTGTTTTTT

clone_size: NA
v_call: TRBV18
d_call: NA
j_call: TRBJ1-5
cdr3_aa: CASSLDQTDSQHF
cdr3_nt: TGTGCCAGCTCACTGGATCAGACCGACAGCCAGCATTTT

clone_size: NA
v_call: TRBV5-1
d_call: TRBD1
j_call: TRBJ2-2
cdr3_aa: CASSVQGVGAGELFF
cdr3_nt: TGCGCCAGCAGCGTCCAGGGGGTAGGCGCCGGGGAGCTGTTTTTT

clone_size: NA
v_call: TRBV6-4
d_call: TRBD1
j_call: TRBJ1-1
cdr3_aa: CASSDRENTEAFF
cdr3_nt: TGTGCCAGCTCAGACAGGGAGAACACTGAAGCTTTCTTT

clone_size: few
v_call: TRBV7-9
d_call: NA
j_call: TRBJ1-5
cdr3_aa: CASSPGGPGSQPQHF
cdr3_nt: TGTGCCAGCAGCCCCGGCGGGCCCGGTTCCCAGCCCCAGCATTTT

clone_size: NA
v_call: TRBV15
d_call: NA
j_call: TRBJ1-5
cdr3_aa: CATSNTLADQPQHF
cdr3_nt: TGTGCCACCAGCAACACACTGGCGGATCAGCCCCAGCATTTT

clone_size: NA
v_call: TRBV19
d_call: NA
j_call: TRBJ2-2
cdr3_aa: CASSIGGATSGELFF
cdr3_nt: TGTGCCAGTAGTATCGGTGGGGCCACCTCCGGGGAGCTGTTTTTT

clone_size: NA
v_call: TRBV7-8
d_call: NA
j_call: TRBJ1-1
cdr3_aa: CASSFTGANTEAFF
cdr3_nt: TGTGCCAGCAGCTTCACAGGCGCGAACACTGAAGCTTTCTTT

clone_size: once
v_call: TRBV27
d_call: NA
j_call: TRBJ2-5
cdr3_aa: CASSLDTRETQYF
cdr3_nt: TGTGCCAGCAGCCTGGACACACGGGAGACCCAGTACTTC

clone_size: NA
v_call: TRBV7-6
d_call: NA
j_call: TRBJ2-2
cdr3_aa: CASSQRQGAGELFF
cdr3_nt: TGTGCCAGCAGCCAGAGGCAGGGCGCCGGGGAGCTGTTTTTT

clone_size: NA
v_call: TRBV5-4
d_call: NA
j_call: TRBJ1-2
cdr3_aa: CASRRTENYGYTF
cdr3_nt: TGTGCCAGCCGCCGGACAGAAAACTATGGCTACACCTTC

clone_size: NA
v_call: TRBV13
d_call: NA
j_call: TRBJ2-3
cdr3_aa: CASSNPQGPSTDTQYF
cdr3_nt: TGTGCCAGCAGCAACCCCCAGGGCCCTAGCACAGATACGCAGTATTTT

clone_size: NA
v_call: TRBV6-6
d_call: NA
j_call: TRBJ1-2
cdr3_aa: CASSGLATGDYGYTF
cdr3_nt: TGTGCCAGCAGTGGTCTGGCAACCGGAGACTATGGCTACACCTTC

clone_size: NA
v_call: TRBV29-1
d_call: NA
j_call: TRBJ1-1
cdr3_aa: CSCLGGRTEAFF
cdr3_nt: TGCAGCTGTCTGGGGGGACGCACTGAAGCTTTCTTT

clone_size: NA
v_call: TRBV5-1
d_call: NA
j_call: TRBJ1-2
cdr3_aa: CASSLGAGAGGYTF
cdr3_nt: TGCGCCAGCAGCTTGGGTGCGGGCGCGGGTGGCTACACCTTC

clone_size: NA
v_call: TRBV7-8
d_call: TRBD1
j_call: TRBJ2-1
cdr3_aa: CASIQDRGGHSYNEQFF
cdr3_nt: TGTGCCAGCATTCAAGACAGGGGGGGACACTCCTACAATGAGCAGTTCTTC

clone_size: NA
v_call: TRBV19
d_call: NA
j_call: TRBJ2-3
cdr3_aa: CASSIGRGPTDTQYF
cdr3_nt: TGTGCCAGTAGTATAGGGCGGGGGCCCACAGATACGCAGTATTTT

clone_size: NA
v_call: TRBV5-4
d_call: TRBD1
j_call: TRBJ1-2
cdr3_aa: CASSPQGDGYTF
cdr3_nt: TGTGCCAGCAGCCCACAGGGGGATGGCTACACCTTC

clone_size: NA
v_call: TRBV2
d_call: TRBD1
j_call: TRBJ2-7
cdr3_aa: CASTRQGVEEQYF
cdr3_nt: TGTGCCAGCACCAGACAGGGGGTTGAGGAGCAGTACTTC

clone_size: NA
v_call: TRBV5-4
d_call: TRBD1
j_call: TRBJ2-7
cdr3_aa: CASSTPGTGGREQYF
cdr3_nt: TGTGCCAGCAGCACCCCCGGGACAGGGGGACGCGAGCAGTACTTC

clone_size: NA
v_call: TRBV21-1
d_call: NA
j_call: TRBJ2-1
cdr3_aa: CASSAERLAGGPRVNEQFF
cdr3_nt: TGTGCCAGCAGCGCCGAGCGGCTAGCGGGGGGGCCACGGGTGAATGAGCAGTTCTTC

clone_size: NA
v_call: TRBV18
d_call: NA
j_call: TRBJ2-5
cdr3_aa: CASSPQGSVRETQYF
cdr3_nt: TGTGCCAGCTCACCCCAGGGGTCGGTAAGGGAGACCCAGTACTTC

clone_size: NA
v_call: TRBV7-9
d_call: NA
j_call: TRBJ2-3
cdr3_aa: CASSLYDRTDTQYF
cdr3_nt: TGTGCCAGCAGCTTATATGACAGAACAGATACGCAGTATTTT

clone_size: few
v_call: TRBV6-1
d_call: TRBD1
j_call: TRBJ2-4
cdr3_aa: CASSETDGTGRGAFQYF
cdr3_nt: TGTGCCAGCAGTGAAACGGACGGGACAGGGAGGGGAGCTTTCCAGTACTTC

clone_size: NA
v_call: TRBV5-1
d_call: NA
j_call: TRBJ1-6
cdr3_aa: CASSGGLSSYNSPLHF
cdr3_nt: TGCGCCTCCAGCGGGGGTTTATCGTCCTATAATTCACCCCTCCACTTT

clone_size: once
v_call: TRBV6-5
d_call: TRBD1
j_call: TRBJ1-1
cdr3_aa: CASRQGAEAFF
cdr3_nt: TGTGCCAGCAGACAGGGGGCTGAAGCTTTCTTT

clone_size: NA
v_call: TRBV4-1
d_call: NA
j_call: TRBJ1-4
cdr3_aa: CASSHQPGTLSLQNEKLFF
cdr3_nt: TGCGCCAGCAGCCACCAACCGGGAACGCTTAGTCTACAAAATGAAAAACTGTTTTTT

clone_size: NA
v_call: TRBV5-1
d_call: NA
j_call: TRBJ2-2
cdr3_aa: CASSLTATGELFF
cdr3_nt: TGCGCCAGCAGCTTAACAGCTACCGGGGAGCTGTTTTTT

clone_size: NA
v_call: TRBV29-1
d_call: NA
j_call: TRBJ1-1
cdr3_aa: CSFRGLNTEAFF
cdr3_nt: TGCAGCTTCCGAGGTCTGAACACTGAAGCTTTCTTT

clone_size: NA
v_call: TRBV14
d_call: TRBD1
j_call: TRBJ1-2
cdr3_aa: CASSRDSRWGYTF
cdr3_nt: TGTGCCAGCAGCCGGGACAGCCGTTGGGGCTACACCTTC

clone_size: NA
v_call: TRBV10-3
d_call: NA
j_call: TRBJ1-1
cdr3_aa: CAIRNEAGPEAFF
cdr3_nt: TGTGCCATCAGAAACGAGGCGGGCCCTGAAGCTTTCTTT

clone_size: NA
v_call: TRBV27
d_call: NA
j_call: TRBJ1-2
cdr3_aa: CASSLTGRGYTF
cdr3_nt: TGTGCCAGCAGTTTGACAGGACGCGGCTACACCTTC

clone_size: NA
v_call: TRBV6-5
d_call: NA
j_call: TRBJ1-2
cdr3_aa: CARLNRADGYTF
cdr3_nt: TGTGCCAGACTTAACAGGGCCGATGGCTACACCTTC

clone_size: few
v_call: TRBV3-1/TRBV3-2
d_call: NA
j_call: TRBJ1-1
cdr3_aa: CASSQNRDRAFF
cdr3_nt: TGTGCCAGCAGCCAGAACAGGGATCGAGCTTTCTTT

clone_size: NA
v_call: TRBV4-1
d_call: NA
j_call: TRBJ2-5
cdr3_aa: CASSQSRGEETQYF
cdr3_nt: TGCGCCAGCAGCCAAAGCAGGGGCGAAGAGACCCAGTACTTC

clone_size: once
v_call: TRBV3-1/TRBV3-2
d_call: TRBD1
j_call: TRBJ1-2
cdr3_aa: CASSPRDRNGYTF
cdr3_nt: TGTGCCAGCAGCCCCCGGGACAGGAATGGCTACACCTTC

clone_size: NA
v_call: TRBV21-1
d_call: NA
j_call: TRBJ1-3
cdr3_aa: CASSKATAGMYSGNTIYF
cdr3_nt: TGTGCCAGCAGCAAAGCTACGGCAGGGATGTACTCTGGAAACACCATATATTTT